The 21 T cell receptor beta chains below were found in one sample sequenced in a study of Tregs in tolerant kidney transplant recipients (dated by TCRdb to between 2018 and 2020). Their specific antigens are unknown. Library method: the immunoSEQ multiplex PCR assay. TCRdb took this table from immuneACCESS and kept in-frame rearrangements with V and J called. Such tables lack part of the clones; where checked against another copy, unresolved V genes explain under half of the gap, and the rest is unexplained. The sample table lists about 19,000 clones, about three fifths of them with a count of one. Roughly 3.5% of the sample is in the top ten clones. The sample was Tregs from blood cultured with allogeneic cells. The receptors were sampled from a human donor in good health.

The sample holds one count of this clone. V usage is TRBV9 and J usage is TRBJ2-1; 10 positions match TRBD1. The length of the CDR3 is 16 residues. J gave up 2 bases and V 0 bases, and 2 bases lay outside the gene matches. Germline CDR1 is SGDLS and CDR2 is YYNGEE. Here the CDR3 DNA reads TGTGCCAGCAGCGTAGGGGGACAGGGGACCTACAATGAGCAGTTCTTC. Its translation is CASSVGGQGTYNEQFF.

The CDR3 coding sequence is TGTGCCAGCAGTTTTTATTCCAGGTCGGGCGTATCACCCCTCCACTTT. It specifies CASSFYSRSGVSPLHF. This sequence joins TRBV6-5 and TRBJ1-6, with D uncertain. The CDR3 spans 16 residues. In germline, CDR1 is MNHEY, CDR2 SVGAGI. The ends were cut back, 4 bases at V and 10 bases at J, with 20 bases in the middle.

This clone was counted between two and nine times. The V gene is TRBV5-1, the J gene TRBJ1-1; D gene ambiguous. This CDR3 is 14 amino acids long. Germline V CDR1 and CDR2: SGHRS, YFSETQ. Trimming removed 1 base at V and 0 bases at J, with 7 bases between. In DNA form, the CDR3 reads TGCGCCAGCAGCTTGCTAGCTATGAACACTGAAGCTTTCTTT. Its protein is CASSLLAMNTEAFF.

This sequence joins TRBV11-2 and TRBJ2-2; D is undetermined. The CDR3 is 13 residues long. Trimming pared 6 bases from V and 1 base from J, leaving 6 bases between. Germline V gives CDR1 SGHAT, CDR2 FQNNGV. CDR3 protein: CASRRLNTGELFF. The CDR3 DNA sequence: TGTGCCAGCAGACGTTTGAACACCGGGGAGCTGTTTTTT.

The CDR3 is CASTLRYSNQPQHF. CDR3 DNA sequence: TGTGCCAGCACCTTACGTTATAGCAATCAGCCCCAGCATTTT. This chain connects TRBV2 to TRBJ1-5; D not resolved. With 7 bases removed from V and 0 bases from J, the gap between germline ends came to 10 bases. CDR1 and CDR2 from the germline V gene are SNHLY and FYNNEI. The CDR3 sequence is 14 residues long.

The rearrangement joins TRBV19 to TRBJ2-1; 8 positions agree with TRBD1. CDR1 is LNHDA and CDR2 is SQIVND in the germline V gene (reference sequence). The junction had 6 bases not matched to a gene; V was cut back by 6 bases and J by 14 bases. This CDR3 comprises 11 residues. The CDR3 DNA follows: TGTGCCAGTAGGACAGGGGCCTGGGAGTTCTTC. Its translation: CASRTGAWEFF.

This clone has only one observation. The chain couples TRBV6-5 to TRBJ2-1; 12 bases are a match to TRBD2. Germline loops: CDR1 MNHEY, CDR2 SVGAGI. The CDR3 contains 15 residues. Trimming at V came to 6 bases and at J to 5 bases, leaving 5 bases not matched to a gene. CDR3 loop: CASSLLAGGNNEQFF. The CDR3 DNA is TGTGCCAGCAGCTTACTAGCGGGGGGTAACAATGAGCAGTTCTTC.

This clone showed up just a few times. The chain couples TRBV6-6 to TRBJ1-5, with D maybe TRBD1 (5 bases). The CDR3 has 15 amino acids. Germline V gene lookup returns CDR1 MNHNY and CDR2 SVGAGI (reference sequence). V was pared by 0 bases and J by 6 bases, with 12 bases between. CDR3 nucleotides: TGTGCCAGCAGTTACTCGGGGGGGATCGGTCAGCCCCAGCATTTT. This gives the protein CASSYSGGIGQPQHF.

The chain links TRBV4-2 to TRBJ2-1, with D uncertain. V lost 0 bases and J lost 7, with 19 bases in between. In germline, CDR1 is LGHNA, CDR2 YNFKEQ. The CDR3 is 17 amino acids. CDR3 DNA sequence: TGTGCCAGCAGCCAAGAGTTTTCAGGAGACTTGGGTAATGAGCAGTTCTTC. Translation gives CASSQEFSGDLGNEQFF.

Only a few counts were recorded for this clone. The chain has TRBV9 and TRBJ2-2, with 9 bases matching TRBD1. J was trimmed by 6 bases and V by 0 bases; bases with no gene match: 9. The germline CDR1 and CDR2 sequences are SGDLS and YYNGEE. The CDR3 runs 17 residues. The CDR3 sequence is CASSVAPQGANPGELFF. As DNA, the CDR3 is TGTGCCAGCAGCGTAGCCCCACAGGGGGCGAATCCCGGGGAGCTGTTTTTT.

This chain connects TRBV5-1 to TRBJ2-7, with TRBD2 matching over 7 bases. The CDR3 loop spans 15 amino acids. The V segment lost 2 bases and the J segment 2 bases; nucleotides outside the gene matches: 7. Germline V gene sequence: CDR1 SGHRS, CDR2 YFSETQ. CDR3 coding DNA: TGCGCCAGCAGCTTAGGAGGAGGGAGGGCCTACGAGCAGTACTTC. Translating gives CASSLGGGRAYEQYF.

The chain uses TRBV7-9 and TRBJ1-1; D not resolved. The length of the CDR3 is 13 residues. From germline, CDR1 is SEHNR and CDR2 FQNEAQ (reference sequence). V was clipped by 1 base and J by 1 base, with 4 bases between them. As DNA, the CDR3 is TGTGCCAGCAGCTTAGAGGCGAACACTGAAGCTTTCTTT. This encodes CASSLEANTEAFF.

The J gene is TRBJ2-7, the V gene TRBV21-1; whether TRBD2, the table's D call, matches the DNA was not checked. TRBV21-1 is a pseudogene segment. The CDR3 has 17 residues. As DNA, the CDR3 is TGTGCCAGCAGCAACGTTTCGACTAGCGGGGCCTCCTACGAGCAGTACTTC. Protein product: CASSNVSTSGASYEQYF.

This clone has just one count. The CDR3 sequence is CASSLGIQGAYNSPLHF. In DNA, the CDR3 is TGTGCCAGCAGCTTAGGAATACAAGGGGCCTATAATTCACCCCTCCACTTT. The chain couples TRBV7-2 to TRBJ1-6, with a tentative D call TRBD1 (5 bases). There are 17 residues in the CDR3. CDR1 is SGHTA and CDR2 is FQGNSA in the germline V gene. Between the trimmed V and J ends, which lost 1 base and 2 bases, there was a span of 12 bases.

CDR3 coding DNA: TGCAGCGTTGAATATATAGCGGGGTATGACAATGAGCAGTTCTTC. The encoded protein is CSVEYIAGYDNEQFF. The chain is built from TRBV29-1 and TRBJ2-1, with 8 bases matching TRBD2. V trimming: 2 bases; J trimming: 5 bases; junction bases outside the gene matches: 8. Germline lookup yields CDR1 SQVTM and CDR2 ANQGSEA. The CDR3 contains 15 residues.

The chain recombines TRBV7-2 with TRBJ2-3; D remains ambiguous. The CDR3 length is 15 residues. The V end was cut by 2 bases, the J end by 5 bases, with 14 bases between. Germline lookup yields CDR1 SGHTA and CDR2 FQGNSA. The CDR3 sequence: CASSLKASTQDTQYF. In DNA form, the CDR3 reads TGTGCCAGCAGCTTAAAGGCCTCCACGCAAGATACGCAGTATTTT.

The chain carries TRBV15 and TRBJ2-7, with 7 bases matching TRBD2. CDR3 length equals 14 residues. CDR1 and CDR2 from the germline V gene are LNHNV and YYDKDF (reference sequence). Trimming at V came to 0 bases and at J to 7 bases, leaving 6 bases not matched to a gene. The CDR3 loop is CATSRERGGFEQYF. The CDR3 DNA follows: TGTGCCACCAGCAGAGAACGGGGAGGGTTTGAGCAGTACTTC.

J is TRBJ1-4 and V is TRBV18; 10 bases match TRBD1. This CDR3 has 18 residues. V lost 6 bases and J lost 2; bases outside the gene matches: 12. CDR1 and CDR2 from the germline V gene are KGHSH and LQKENI. The CDR3 spells CASSRDRGTMRTNEKLFF. The CDR3 DNA follows: TGTGCCAGCTCCCGGGACAGGGGAACAATGAGGACTAATGAAAAACTGTTTTTT.

The rearrangement joins TRBV11-1 to TRBJ2-1; D perhaps matches TRBD2 (5 bases). CDR3 length equals 12 residues. The V and J ends lost 5 bases and 12 bases respectively, with 14 bases between them. The V gene's germline CDR1 is SGHAT and CDR2 FQDESV (reference sequence). CDR3 loop: CASSDLSRGQFF. The CDR3, as DNA: TGTGCCAGCAGCGACCTCAGCCGGGGGCAGTTCTTC.

This clone was counted between two and nine times. The chain couples TRBV5-1 to TRBJ1-3; D remains unclear. This CDR3 contains 17 residues. Trimming cost V 0 bases and J 0 bases, with 13 bases left between them. The germline V gene has CDR1 SGHRS and CDR2 YFSETQ. The DNA for the CDR3 is TGCGCCAGCAGCTTGGGTTTCGGGGTGAGCTCTGGAAACACCATATATTTT. Translation: CASSLGFGVSSGNTIYF.

This clone was seen a few times. The gene calls are TRBV7-6 and TRBJ2-7, with D perhaps being TRBD1 or TRBD2 (5 bases each). V dropped 3 bases and J dropped 3 bases, with 9 bases sitting between them. Germline loops: CDR1 SGHVS, CDR2 FNYEAQ. The CDR3 consists of 13 residues. CDR3 sequence reads: CASSLGENYEQYF. Written as DNA, the CDR3 is TGTGCCAGCAGCTTGGGGGAGAACTACGAGCAGTACTTC. Based on the CDR3 plus reference TRBV7-6 and TRBJ2-7, the full variable domain is GAGVSQSPRYKVTKRGQDVALRCDPISGHVSLYWYRQALGQGPEFLTYFNYEAQQDKSGLPNDRFSAERPEGSISTLTIQRTEQRDSAMYRCASSLGENYEQYFGPGTRLTVT.